This is a list of T cell receptor beta chains from one sample in a study of tumor-infiltrating lymphocytes in localized non-small cell lung cancer. Measured with immunoSEQ multiplex PCR; TCRdb has only the in-frame clones, and not every one. The sample yields roughly 15,000 clones, roughly 75% seen once. The sample comprised uninvolved lung tissue not adjacent to the tumor. The receptors were sampled from a human donor with non-small cell lung cancer. The CDR3 runs from the conserved cysteine through the conserved F or W. D genes are given only for firm matches. Clone sizes are given selectively: once, few, many, or a class where the clone is expanded.

size: .
V: TRBV19
J: TRBJ2-1
D: .
DNA: TGTGCCAGTAGTACCATGGGAGCATCAACAGGGAATGAGCAGTTCTTC
CDR3: CASSTMGASTGNEQFF

size: .
V: TRBV7-8
J: TRBJ1-1
D: TRBD1
DNA: TGTGCCAGCAGCACAGGGGGGCCTGAAGCTTTCTTT
CDR3: CASSTGGPEAFF

size: .
V: TRBV9
J: TRBJ2-4
D: .
DNA: TGTGCCAGCAGCGTAGGGGGACGTGAAAACATTCAGTACTTC
CDR3: CASSVGGRENIQYF

size: .
V: TRBV2
J: TRBJ1-5
D: TRBD1
DNA: TGTGCCAGCAGTCCCCAGACAGGGGCGCAGCCCCAGCATTTT
CDR3: CASSPQTGAQPQHF

size: .
V: TRBV6-1
J: TRBJ2-7
D: TRBD1
DNA: TGTGCCAGCACCGGGACAGGTCTCTACGAGCAGTACTTC
CDR3: CASTGTGLYEQYF

size: .
V: TRBV11-3
J: TRBJ2-7
D: .
DNA: TGTGCCAGCAGCTTAATGGACCGACCCTACGAGCAGTACTTC
CDR3: CASSLMDRPYEQYF

size: large
V: TRBV11-2
J: TRBJ2-6
D: .
DNA: TGTGCCAGCACCAGGGCGTTAGGGGCCAACGTCCTGACTTTC
CDR3: CASTRALGANVLTF

size: .
V: TRBV7-9
J: TRBJ2-7
D: TRBD1
DNA: TGTGCCAGCAGCTTAGGTGGGACAGTCGAGCAGTACTTC
CDR3: CASSLGGTVEQYF

size: .
V: TRBV5-1
J: TRBJ2-7
D: TRBD1
DNA: TGCGCCAGCAGCGCTGGGGACAGGGACATGGGGGAGCAGTACTTC
CDR3: CASSAGDRDMGEQYF

size: .
V: TRBV29-1
J: TRBJ2-3
D: .
DNA: TGCAGCGGTGCCCCGGAGATTAAGACAGATACGCAGTATTTT
CDR3: CSGAPEIKTDTQYF